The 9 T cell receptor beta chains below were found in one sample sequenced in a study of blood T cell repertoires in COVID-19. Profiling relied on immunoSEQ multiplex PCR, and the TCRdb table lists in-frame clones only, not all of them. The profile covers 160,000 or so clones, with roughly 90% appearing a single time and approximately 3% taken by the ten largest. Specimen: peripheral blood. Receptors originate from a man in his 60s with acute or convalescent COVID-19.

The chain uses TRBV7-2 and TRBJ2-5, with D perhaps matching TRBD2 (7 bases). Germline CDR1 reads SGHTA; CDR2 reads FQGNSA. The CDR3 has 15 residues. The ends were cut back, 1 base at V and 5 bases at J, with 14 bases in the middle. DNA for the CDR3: TGTGCCAGCAGCTTAGGCGGGGGCGGTGGGGAGACCCAGTACTTC. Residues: CASSLGGGGGETQYF.

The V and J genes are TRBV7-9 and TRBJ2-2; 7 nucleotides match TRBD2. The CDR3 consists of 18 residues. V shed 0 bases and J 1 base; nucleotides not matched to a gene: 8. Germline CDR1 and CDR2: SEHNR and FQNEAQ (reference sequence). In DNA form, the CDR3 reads TGTGCCAGCAGCTTAGCGAAGGGAGGGGTCTGGAACACCGGGGAGCTGTTTTTT. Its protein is CASSLAKGGVWNTGELFF.

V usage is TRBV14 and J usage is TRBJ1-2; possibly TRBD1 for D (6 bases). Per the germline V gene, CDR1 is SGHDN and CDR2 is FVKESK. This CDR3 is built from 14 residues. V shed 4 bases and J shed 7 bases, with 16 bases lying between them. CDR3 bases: TGTGCCAGCAGCCCCTTAGGGGACAAGATTGGCTACACCTTC. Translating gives CASSPLGDKIGYTF.

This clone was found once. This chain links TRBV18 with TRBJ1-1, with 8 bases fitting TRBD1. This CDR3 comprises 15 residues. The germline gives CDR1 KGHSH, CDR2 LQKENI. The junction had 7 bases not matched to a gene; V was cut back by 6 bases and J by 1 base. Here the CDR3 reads CASSNQGTGNTEAFF. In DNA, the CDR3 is TGTGCCAGCTCCAACCAGGGGACAGGGAACACTGAAGCTTTCTTT.

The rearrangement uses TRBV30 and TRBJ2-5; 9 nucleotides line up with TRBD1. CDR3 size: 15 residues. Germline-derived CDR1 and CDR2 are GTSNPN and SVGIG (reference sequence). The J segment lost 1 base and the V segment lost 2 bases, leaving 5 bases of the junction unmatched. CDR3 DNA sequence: TGTGCCTGGAGTTGGGGGGGACAGGGCCAAGAGACCCAGTACTTC. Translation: CAWSWGGQGQETQYF.

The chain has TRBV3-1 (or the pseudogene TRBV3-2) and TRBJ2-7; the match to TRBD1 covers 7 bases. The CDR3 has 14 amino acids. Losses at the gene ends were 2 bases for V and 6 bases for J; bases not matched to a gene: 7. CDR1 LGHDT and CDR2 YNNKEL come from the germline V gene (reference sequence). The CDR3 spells CASSQIRDSSEQYF. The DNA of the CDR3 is TGTGCCAGCAGCCAAATACGGGACAGTTCCGAGCAGTACTTC.

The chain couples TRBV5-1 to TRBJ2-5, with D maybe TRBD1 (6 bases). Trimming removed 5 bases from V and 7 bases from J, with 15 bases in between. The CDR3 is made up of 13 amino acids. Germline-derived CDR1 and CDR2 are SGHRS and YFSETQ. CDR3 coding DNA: TGCGCCAGCAGAAGCAACGTACAGGGGACCCAGTACTTC. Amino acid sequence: CASRSNVQGTQYF.

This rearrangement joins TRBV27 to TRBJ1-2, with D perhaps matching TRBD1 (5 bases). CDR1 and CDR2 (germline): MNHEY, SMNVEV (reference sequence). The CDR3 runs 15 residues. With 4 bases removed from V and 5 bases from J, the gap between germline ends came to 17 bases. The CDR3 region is CASSSQLLGGYGYTF. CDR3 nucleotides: TGTGCCAGCAGTTCCCAACTACTGGGGGGGTATGGCTACACCTTC.

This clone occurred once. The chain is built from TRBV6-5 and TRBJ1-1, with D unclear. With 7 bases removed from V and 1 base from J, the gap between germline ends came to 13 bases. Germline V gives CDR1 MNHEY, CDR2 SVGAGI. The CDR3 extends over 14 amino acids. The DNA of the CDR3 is TGTGCCAGCACTTGGAGGTCCGGGAACACTGAAGCTTTCTTT. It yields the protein CASTWRSGNTEAFF.